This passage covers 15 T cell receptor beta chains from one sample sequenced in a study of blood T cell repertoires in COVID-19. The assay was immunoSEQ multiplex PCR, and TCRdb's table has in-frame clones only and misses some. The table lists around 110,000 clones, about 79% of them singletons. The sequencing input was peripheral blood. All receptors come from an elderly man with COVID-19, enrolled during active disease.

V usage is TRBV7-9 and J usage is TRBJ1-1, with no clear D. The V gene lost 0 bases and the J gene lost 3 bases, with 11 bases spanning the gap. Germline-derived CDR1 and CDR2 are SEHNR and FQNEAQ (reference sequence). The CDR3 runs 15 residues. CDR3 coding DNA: TGTGCCAGCAGCTTAGCCCCCCCGCGGGACACTGAAGCTTTCTTT. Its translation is CASSLAPPRDTEAFF. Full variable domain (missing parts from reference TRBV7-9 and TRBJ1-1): DTGVSQNPRHKITKRGQNVTFRCDPISEHNRLYWYRQTLGQGPEFLTYFQNEAQLEKSRLLSDRFSAERPKGSFSTLEIQRTEQGDSAMYLCASSLAPPRDTEAFFGQGTRLTVV.

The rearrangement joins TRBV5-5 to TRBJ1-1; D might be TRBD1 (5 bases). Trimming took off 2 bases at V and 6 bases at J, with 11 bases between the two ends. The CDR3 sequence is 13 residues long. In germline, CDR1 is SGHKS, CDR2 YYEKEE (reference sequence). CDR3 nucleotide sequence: TGTGCCAGCAGCTTAGAGTGGGGGGCTGAAGCTTTCTTT. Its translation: CASSLEWGAEAFF.

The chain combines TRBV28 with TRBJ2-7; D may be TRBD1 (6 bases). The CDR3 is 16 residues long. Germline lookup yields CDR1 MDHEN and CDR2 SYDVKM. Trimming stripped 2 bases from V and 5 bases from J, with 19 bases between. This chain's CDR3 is CASSLASATGAHEQYF. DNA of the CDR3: TGTGCCAGCAGTTTAGCCTCCGCGACAGGTGCCCACGAGCAGTACTTC.

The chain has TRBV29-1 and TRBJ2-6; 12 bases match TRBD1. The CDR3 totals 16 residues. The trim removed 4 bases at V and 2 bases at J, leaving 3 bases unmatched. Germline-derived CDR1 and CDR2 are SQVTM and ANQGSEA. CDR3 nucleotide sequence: TGCAGCGTTGTTGGGACAGGGGGCGCTGGGGCCAACGTCCTGACTTTC. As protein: CSVVGTGGAGANVLTF.

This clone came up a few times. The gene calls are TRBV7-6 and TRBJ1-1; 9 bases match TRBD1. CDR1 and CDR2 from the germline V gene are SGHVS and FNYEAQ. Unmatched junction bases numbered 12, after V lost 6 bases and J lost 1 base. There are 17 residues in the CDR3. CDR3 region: CASRHLTGGLWNTEAFF. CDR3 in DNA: TGTGCCAGCAGACACCTCACAGGGGGCCTCTGGAACACTGAAGCTTTCTTT.

CDR3: CASSYPLFSGSSYEQYF. The CDR3 DNA reads TGTGCCAGCAGTTACCCACTATTTAGCGGTAGCTCCTACGAGCAGTACTTC. V gene TRBV6-2 or TRBV6-3 combines with J gene TRBJ2-7; possibly TRBD2 for D (6 bases). CDR3 length: 17 residues. From germline, CDR1 is MNHEY and CDR2 SVGEGT. Between the trimmed V and J ends, which lost 2 bases and 0 bases, there was a span of 17 bases.

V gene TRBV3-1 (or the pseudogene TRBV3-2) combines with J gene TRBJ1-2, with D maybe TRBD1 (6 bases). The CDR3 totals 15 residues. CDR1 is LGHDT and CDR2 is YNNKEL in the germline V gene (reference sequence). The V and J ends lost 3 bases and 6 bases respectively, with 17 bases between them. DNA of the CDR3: TGTGCCAGCAGCCATCGCGTACAGGGCATGGATGGCTACACCTTC. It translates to CASSHRVQGMDGYTF.

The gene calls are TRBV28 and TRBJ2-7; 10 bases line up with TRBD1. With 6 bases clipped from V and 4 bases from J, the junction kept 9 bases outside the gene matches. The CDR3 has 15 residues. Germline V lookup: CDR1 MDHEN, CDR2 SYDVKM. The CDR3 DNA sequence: TGTGCCAGCAGCCAACCGGGACAGGGGTGGTACGAGCAGTACTTC. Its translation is CASSQPGQGWYEQYF.

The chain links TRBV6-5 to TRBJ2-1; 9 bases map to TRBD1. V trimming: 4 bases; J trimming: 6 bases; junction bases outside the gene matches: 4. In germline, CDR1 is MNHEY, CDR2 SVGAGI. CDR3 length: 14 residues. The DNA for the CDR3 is TGTGCCAGCAGTTGGGGACAGGGTGGCAATGAGCAGTTCTTC. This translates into CASSWGQGGNEQFF.

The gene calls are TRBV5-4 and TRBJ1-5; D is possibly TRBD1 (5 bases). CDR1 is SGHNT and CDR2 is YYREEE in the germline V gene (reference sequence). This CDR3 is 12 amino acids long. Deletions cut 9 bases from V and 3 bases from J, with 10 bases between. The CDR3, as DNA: TGTGCCACCAGGGAGAACAATCAGCCCCAGCATTTT. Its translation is CATRENNQPQHF.

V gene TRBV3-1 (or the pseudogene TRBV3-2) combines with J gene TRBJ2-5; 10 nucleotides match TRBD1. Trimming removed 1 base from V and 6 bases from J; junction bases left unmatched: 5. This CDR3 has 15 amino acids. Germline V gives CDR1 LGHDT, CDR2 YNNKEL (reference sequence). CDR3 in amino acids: CASSQVGDRGQTQYF. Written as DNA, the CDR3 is TGTGCCAGCAGCCAAGTCGGAGACAGGGGGCAGACCCAGTACTTC.

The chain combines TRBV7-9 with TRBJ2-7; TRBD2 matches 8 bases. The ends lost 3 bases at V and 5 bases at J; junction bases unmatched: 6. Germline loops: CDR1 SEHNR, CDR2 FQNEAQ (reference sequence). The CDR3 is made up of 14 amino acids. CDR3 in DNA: TGTGCCAGCAGCTTCAGCGGGAGTCGGGACGAGCAGTACTTC. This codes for CASSFSGSRDEQYF. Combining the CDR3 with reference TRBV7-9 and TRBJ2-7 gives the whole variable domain DTGVSQNPRHKITKRGQNVTFRCDPISEHNRLYWYRQTLGQGPEFLTYFQNEAQLEKSRLLSDRFSAERPKGSFSTLEIQRTEQGDSAMYLCASSFSGSRDEQYFGPGTRLTVT.

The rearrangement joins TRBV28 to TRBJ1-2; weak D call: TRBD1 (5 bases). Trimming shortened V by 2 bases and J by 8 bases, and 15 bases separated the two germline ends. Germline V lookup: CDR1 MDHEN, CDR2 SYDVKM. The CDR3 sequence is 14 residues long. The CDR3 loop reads CASSLSQGGGGYTF. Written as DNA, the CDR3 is TGTGCCAGCAGTTTAAGTCAGGGCGGAGGGGGCTACACCTTC.

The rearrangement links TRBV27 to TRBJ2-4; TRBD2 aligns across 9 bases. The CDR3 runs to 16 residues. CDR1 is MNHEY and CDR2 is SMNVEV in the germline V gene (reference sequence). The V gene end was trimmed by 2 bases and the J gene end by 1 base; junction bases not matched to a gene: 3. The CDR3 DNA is TGTGCCAGCAGTTTAATCGGACTAGCGGCCAAAAACATTCAGTACTTC. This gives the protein CASSLIGLAAKNIQYF.

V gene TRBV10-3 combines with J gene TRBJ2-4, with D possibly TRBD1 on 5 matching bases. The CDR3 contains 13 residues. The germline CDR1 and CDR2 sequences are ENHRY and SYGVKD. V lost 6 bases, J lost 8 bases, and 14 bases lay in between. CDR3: CAISQGVGDIQYF. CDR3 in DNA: TGTGCCATCAGCCAAGGAGTAGGGGACATTCAGTACTTC.